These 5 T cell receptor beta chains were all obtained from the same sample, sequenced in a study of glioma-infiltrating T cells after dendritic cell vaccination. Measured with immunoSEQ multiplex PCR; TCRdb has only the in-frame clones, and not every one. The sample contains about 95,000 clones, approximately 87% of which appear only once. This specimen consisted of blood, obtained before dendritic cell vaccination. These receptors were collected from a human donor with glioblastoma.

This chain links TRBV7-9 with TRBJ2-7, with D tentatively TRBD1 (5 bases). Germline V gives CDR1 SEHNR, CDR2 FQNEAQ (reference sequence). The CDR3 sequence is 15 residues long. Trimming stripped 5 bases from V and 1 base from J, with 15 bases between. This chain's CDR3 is CASSPGRRQSYEQYF. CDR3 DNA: TGTGCCAGCAGCCCTGGACGGCGACAGTCCTACGAGCAGTACTTC.

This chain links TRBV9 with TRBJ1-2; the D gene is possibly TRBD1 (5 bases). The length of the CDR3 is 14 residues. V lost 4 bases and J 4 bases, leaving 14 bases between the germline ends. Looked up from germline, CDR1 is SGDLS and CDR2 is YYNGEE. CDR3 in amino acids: CASSPDGGIYGYTF. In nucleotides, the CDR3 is TGTGCCAGCAGCCCCGACGGGGGGATCTATGGCTACACCTTC.

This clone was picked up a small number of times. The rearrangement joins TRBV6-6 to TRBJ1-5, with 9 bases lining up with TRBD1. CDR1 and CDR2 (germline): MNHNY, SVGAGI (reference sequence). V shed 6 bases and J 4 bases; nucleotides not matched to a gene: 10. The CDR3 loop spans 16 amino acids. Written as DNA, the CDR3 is TGTGCCAGCAGAGAAATGACAGGGGGAGCAAATCAGCCCCAGCATTTT. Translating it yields CASREMTGGANQPQHF.

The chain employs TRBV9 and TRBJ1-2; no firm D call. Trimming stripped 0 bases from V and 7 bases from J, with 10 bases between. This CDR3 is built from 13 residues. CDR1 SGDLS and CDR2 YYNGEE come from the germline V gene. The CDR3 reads CASSVELRGGYTF. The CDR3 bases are TGTGCCAGCAGCGTAGAGCTACGGGGTGGCTACACCTTC.

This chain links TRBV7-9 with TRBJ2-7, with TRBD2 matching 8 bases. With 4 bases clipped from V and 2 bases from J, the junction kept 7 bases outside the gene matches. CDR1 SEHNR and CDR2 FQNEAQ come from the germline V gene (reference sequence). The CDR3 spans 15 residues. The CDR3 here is CASSSSGTRAYEQYF. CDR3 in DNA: TGTGCCAGCAGCTCGTCCGGGACTAGAGCCTACGAGCAGTACTTC.